Each of the 23 T cell receptor beta chains below was sequenced from the same sample in a study of blood T cell repertoires in COVID-19. The assay was immunoSEQ multiplex PCR, and TCRdb's table has in-frame clones only and misses some. Of 50,000 to 85,000 clones in the sample, 91% were seen once. Input material: peripheral blood. Receptors were obtained from a human donor in a cohort sampled during active COVID-19.

A note on this clone: This same CDR3 is encoded by further DNA sequences in the sample. This chain joins TRBV11-3 and TRBJ1-1; D call uncertain. Germline lookup yields CDR1 SGHNT and CDR2 YENEEA. Between the trimmed V and J ends, which lost 1 base and 1 base, there was a span of 4 bases. This CDR3 has 13 amino acids. The CDR3, as DNA: TGTGCCAGCAGCTTAGGGAGGAACACTGAAGCTTTCTTT. This encodes CASSLGRNTEAFF.

J is TRBJ2-1 and V is TRBV7-8; D is unclear. Germline loops: CDR1 SGHVS, CDR2 FQNEAQ. The CDR3 sequence is 11 residues long. The V end was cut by 3 bases, the J end by 8 bases, with 5 bases between. The CDR3 spells CASSFADEQFF. CDR3 coding DNA: TGTGCCAGCAGCTTTGCGGATGAGCAGTTCTTC.

The chain recombines TRBV7-2 with TRBJ2-1; 15 bases are a match to TRBD2. The CDR3 consists of 18 residues. Trimming took 5 bases from V and 4 from J; bases not matched to a gene: 9. Germline CDR1 reads SGHTA; CDR2 reads FQGNSA. CDR3 sequence (DNA): TGTGCCAGCAGCCATACCGGGACTAGCGGGAGGTTATACAATGAGCAGTTCTTC. Protein sequence: CASSHTGTSGRLYNEQFF. Full variable domain (remainder filled in from reference TRBV7-2 and TRBJ2-1): GAGVSQSPSNKVTEKGKDVELRCDPISGHTALYWYRQSLGQGLEFLIYFQGNSAPDKSGLPSDRFSAERTGGSVSTLTIQRTQQEDSAVYLCASSHTGTSGRLYNEQFFGPGTRLTVL.

This rearrangement joins TRBV30 to TRBJ2-1, with 10 bases identical to TRBD1. Losses at the gene ends were 5 bases for V and 4 bases for J; bases not matched to a gene: 8. Germline loops: CDR1 GTSNPN, CDR2 SVGIG (reference sequence). The CDR3 loop spans 15 amino acids. CDR3 region: CAWDRGLSLYNEQFF. CDR3 coding DNA: TGTGCCTGGGACAGGGGGCTCAGTCTTTACAATGAGCAGTTCTTC.

The chain is built from TRBV7-2 and TRBJ2-2; D uncertain. The V end was cut by 2 bases, the J end by 0 bases, with 10 bases between. This CDR3 is 16 amino acids long. Germline CDR1 and CDR2: SGHTA and FQGNSA. The CDR3: CASSLKSIPNTGELFF. The CDR3 DNA reads as TGTGCCAGCAGCTTAAAGTCTATCCCGAACACCGGGGAGCTGTTTTTT.

This chain connects TRBV11-3 to TRBJ2-5; 8 nucleotides align to TRBD1. The germline CDR1 and CDR2 sequences are SGHNT and YENEEA. CDR3 length: 16 amino acids. Trimming at V came to 5 bases and at J to 5 bases, leaving 13 bases not matched to a gene. The CDR3 sequence: CASSPGTGTFGETQYF. In DNA form, the CDR3 reads TGTGCCAGCAGCCCTGGGACAGGAACTTTCGGGGAGACCCAGTACTTC.

This rearrangement joins TRBV5-1 to TRBJ2-7; 10 nucleotides match TRBD1. The CDR3 loop spans 16 amino acids. The V gene end was trimmed by 4 bases and the J gene end by 2 bases; junction bases not matched to a gene: 9. CDR1 is SGHRS, CDR2 YFSETQ, per germline. The CDR3 sequence is CASSAQGTGVPYEQYF. CDR3 DNA sequence: TGCGCCAGCAGCGCGCAGGGGACAGGGGTTCCCTACGAGCAGTACTTC.

This clone was detected once. The chain carries TRBV5-1 and TRBJ1-4; tentative D call: TRBD1 (5 bases). Germline loops: CDR1 SGHRS, CDR2 YFSETQ. CDR3 length: 15 residues. V was cut by 3 bases and J by 10 bases, with 19 bases left in between. The CDR3 protein is CASSSRIGALGKLFF. The CDR3 DNA reads TGCGCCAGCAGCTCCAGAATTGGGGCCTTGGGAAAACTGTTTTTT.

V usage is TRBV4-3 and J usage is TRBJ2-1; unclear D gene. The CDR3 runs to 15 residues. Germline assignment: CDR1 LGHNA and CDR2 YSLEER. Trimming took 0 bases from V and 6 from J, leaving 12 bases between them. As DNA, the CDR3 is TGCGCCAGCAGCCAAGAATCCTCCCTCGTCAATGAGCAGTTCTTC. Encoded protein: CASSQESSLVNEQFF.

This clone was counted between two and nine times. CDR3: CASSLGVASGRDEQFF. The CDR3 region has the DNA TGCGCCAGCAGCTTGGGCGTGGCTAGCGGACGGGATGAGCAGTTCTTC. V gene TRBV5-1 combines with J gene TRBJ2-1, with TRBD2 identical over 7 bases. Germline values: CDR1 SGHRS, CDR2 YFSETQ. The CDR3 extends over 16 amino acids. Unmatched junction bases numbered 11, after V lost 0 bases and J lost 8 bases.

V gene TRBV23-1 combines with J gene TRBJ2-7, with D maybe TRBD2 (5 bases). TRBV23-1 carries the ORF label, with uncertain function. CDR3 length: 14 residues. V lost 5 bases and J 2 bases, leaving 13 bases between the germline ends. The CDR3 nucleotides are TGCGCCAGCAGTTACCCCCCGGGGACCTACGAGCAGTACTTC. This sequence encodes CASSYPPGTYEQYF.

The J gene is TRBJ2-6, the V gene TRBV7-2; no reliable D call. CDR1 SGHTA and CDR2 FQGNSA come from the germline V gene. This CDR3 comprises 16 residues. Trimming cost V 0 bases and J 4 bases, with 10 bases left between them. The CDR3 here is CASSLALSKGANVLTF. CDR3 DNA: TGTGCCAGCAGCTTAGCCCTGAGTAAGGGGGCCAACGTCCTGACTTTC.

This sequence joins TRBV6-6 and TRBJ2-1; the match to TRBD1 covers 7 bases. Germline lookup yields CDR1 MNHNY and CDR2 SVGAGI (reference sequence). The CDR3 contains 14 residues. Trimming at V came to 5 bases and at J to 0 bases, leaving 1 base not matched to a gene. The CDR3 sequence is CASSRQGSYNEQFF. CDR3 DNA: TGTGCCAGCAGTCGACAGGGCTCCTACAATGAGCAGTTCTTC.

The chain links TRBV25-1 to TRBJ2-5, with 10 positions matching TRBD1. V shed 3 bases, J shed 1 base, and the junction held 8 bases outside the gene matches. Germline lookup yields CDR1 MGHDK and CDR2 SYGVNS. This CDR3 has 17 amino acids. The DNA for the CDR3 is TGTGCCAGCAGTGACACGGACAGGGGGTATCTCCAAGAGACCCAGTACTTC. It yields the protein CASSDTDRGYLQETQYF.

The chain uses TRBV6-5 and TRBJ1-4; D gene unclear. The CDR3 contains 15 residues. The germline CDR1 and CDR2 sequences are MNHEY and SVGAGI. V gave up 2 bases and J gave up 5 bases, with 12 bases separating them. The CDR3 coding sequence is TGTGCCAGCAGTTACCGTCGGGGAGGGAATGAAAAACTGTTTTTT. This gives the protein CASSYRRGGNEKLFF.

The chain uses TRBV5-4 and TRBJ2-2; TRBD1 matches 8 bases. After removal of 0 bases from V and 5 bases from J, the junction contained 6 bases not matched to a gene. CDR1 and CDR2 from the germline V gene are SGHNT and YYREEE (reference sequence). The CDR3 is 16 amino acids. The CDR3 sequence: CASSLAPGGVTGELFF. The CDR3 nucleotides are TGTGCCAGCAGCTTGGCCCCAGGGGGCGTAACCGGGGAGCTGTTTTTT. The whole variable domain, filled in from reference TRBV5-4 and TRBJ2-2, reads ETGVTQSPTHLIKTRGQQVTLRCSSQSGHNTVSWYQQALGQGPQFIFQYYREEENGRGNFPPRFSGLQFPNYSSELNVNALELDDSALYLCASSLAPGGVTGELFFGEGSRLTVL.

To note about this clone: Compared with germline, one end of the junction differs, possibly owing to a read error. The chain links TRBV27 to TRBJ2-1; D may be TRBD1 (5 bases). Looked up from germline, CDR1 is MNHEY and CDR2 is SMNVEV (reference sequence). The CDR3 has 12 amino acids. CDR3 protein: CASSLRPGRWLF. The CDR3 region has the DNA TGTGCCAGCAGTTTACGACCAGGGCGATGGCTCTTC.

The J gene is TRBJ1-1, the V gene TRBV3-1 (or the pseudogene TRBV3-2); a weak D match, TRBD1 (5 bases). Germline V CDR1 and CDR2: LGHDT, YNNKEL (reference sequence). Between the trimmed V and J ends, which lost 4 bases and 4 bases, there was a span of 22 bases. The CDR3 is 17 residues long. CDR3 loop: CASSRKPGFGPRTEAFF. In DNA form, the CDR3 reads TGTGCCAGCAGCCGTAAACCAGGGTTCGGGCCGCGCACTGAAGCTTTCTTT.

This clone was detected once. The rearrangement links TRBV6-5 to TRBJ1-1; tentative D call: TRBD1 (5 bases). CDR3 length: 15 residues. V was pared by 6 bases and J by 0 bases, with 14 bases between. The germline V gene has CDR1 MNHEY and CDR2 SVGAGI. The CDR3 DNA reads as TGTGCCAGCAGACCCAGACAGATTTTGAACACTGAAGCTTTCTTT. Translated, it gives CASRPRQILNTEAFF.

V is TRBV19 and J is TRBJ2-1; D perhaps matches TRBD2 (7 bases). The CDR3 totals 15 residues. The ends were cut back, 2 bases at V and 7 bases at J, with 15 bases in the middle. Germline V gene data show CDR1 as LNHDA and CDR2 as SQIVND (reference sequence). The DNA of the CDR3 is TGTGCCAGTAGTATAAGGATACAGGGAGGGAATGAGCAGTTCTTC. Translating gives CASSIRIQGGNEQFF.

The chain uses TRBV7-2 and TRBJ1-2, with 11 bases lining up with TRBD1. There are 16 residues in the CDR3. The trim removed 2 bases at V and 9 bases at J, leaving 11 bases unmatched. Germline CDR1 SGHTA, CDR2 FQGNSA. The CDR3 DNA follows: TGTGCCAGCAGCTTAAGTAGTTCGGGACAGGGGGAACGCTACACCTTC. It codes for CASSLSSSGQGERYTF.

The V gene is TRBV7-2, the J gene TRBJ1-3; 7 nucleotides match TRBD1. This CDR3 has 16 residues. The trim removed 5 bases at V and 0 bases at J, leaving 7 bases unmatched. Per the germline V gene, CDR1 is SGHTA and CDR2 is FQGNSA. The CDR3 sequence: CASSRPTGPSGNTIYF. The CDR3 coding sequence is TGTGCCAGCAGCAGACCGACAGGGCCCTCTGGAAACACCATATATTTT.

This chain connects TRBV6-5 to TRBJ2-1; 9 positions agree with TRBD2. CDR3 length: 16 amino acids. Germline V gene lookup returns CDR1 MNHEY and CDR2 SVGAGI. The V gene end was trimmed by 0 bases and the J gene end by 0 bases; junction bases not matched to a gene: 0. CDR3 protein: CASSYSSGSSYNEQFF. The CDR3 nucleotides are TGTGCCAGCAGTTACTCTAGCGGGAGCTCCTACAATGAGCAGTTCTTC.